The rows below give T cell receptor beta chains drawn from one sample of a study of CD8 T cells in Susac syndrome. TCRdb re-called the immunoSEQ multiplex PCR reads through MiXCR, storing one row per CDR3 protein. The sample has approximately 100,000 distinct CDR3 sequences, 85% to 95% seen once. Sequenced sample: CD4+ T cells from PBMCs. The source of these receptors is a human donor in good health. Each CDR3 is given with its conserved first and last residue. The D gene is left open where the match is weak. Size tells how often a clone was seen (once, few, many) or the class of an expanded clone, and some rows leave it out.

cdr3_aa	cdr3_nt	clone_size	j_call	v_call	d_call
CASSGHPGDTQYF	TGTGCCAGCAGTGGCCACCCGGGGGATACGCAGTATTTT	NA	TRBJ2-3	TRBV6-2/TRBV6-3	NA
CATSRELAGGPGYEQYF	TGTGCCACCAGCAGAGAACTAGCGGGAGGGCCCGGGTACGAGCAGTACTTC	NA	TRBJ2-7	TRBV15	TRBD2
CASSEGPLNQPQHF	TGTGCCAGCAGTGAGGGGCCTTTAAATCAGCCCCAGCATTTT	NA	TRBJ1-5	TRBV2	NA
CASSPWTGGNYGYTF	TGTGCCAGCAGCCCGTGGACAGGGGGCAACTATGGCTACACCTTC	NA	TRBJ1-2	TRBV3-1	TRBD1
CASRTDNTDTQYF	TGTGCCAGCAGAACAGACAACACAGATACGCAGTATTTT	NA	TRBJ2-3	TRBV2	NA
CASSLGASNQPQHF	TGTGCCAGCAGCCTAGGGGCTTCCAATCAGCCCCAGCATTTT	NA	TRBJ1-5	TRBV6-2/TRBV6-3	NA
CSVVGGPLLDTQYF	TGCAGCGTTGTAGGAGGGCCCTTGTTAGATACGCAGTATTTT	few	TRBJ2-3	TRBV29-1	NA
CASSIDKFEAFF	TGTGCCAGTAGTATCGACAAGTTTGAAGCTTTCTTT	NA	TRBJ1-1	TRBV19	NA
CASSFTRDTQYF	TGTGCCAGCAGCTTTACGAGAGATACGCAGTATTTT	NA	TRBJ2-3	TRBV7-9	NA
CASSTGYKPYEQYF	TGTGCCAGCAGTACCGGCTACAAACCCTACGAGCAGTACTTC	NA	TRBJ2-7	TRBV12-3/TRBV12-4	NA
CASGRDRPNTGELFF	TGTGCCAGTGGGAGGGACAGACCTAACACCGGGGAGCTGTTTTTT	NA	TRBJ2-2	TRBV19	NA
CASSLGTGGSGELFF	TGTGCCAGCAGTCTTGGGACAGGGGGGTCCGGGGAGCTGTTTTTT	NA	TRBJ2-2	TRBV12-3/TRBV12-4	TRBD1
CSPGGYSYNYGYTF	TGCAGTCCAGGGGGCTACTCTTATAACTATGGCTACACCTTC	NA	TRBJ1-2	TRBV20-1	TRBD1
CASRGDYQGDTQYF	TGTGCCAGCAGGGGGGACTACCAGGGAGATACGCAGTATTTT	NA	TRBJ2-3	TRBV7-3	TRBD2
CASSPLASNEKLFF	TGCGCCAGCAGCCCGCTGGCGTCTAATGAAAAACTGTTTTTT	NA	TRBJ1-4	TRBV5-1	NA
CSARDKAVSSYNEQFF	TGCAGTGCTAGAGATAAAGCCGTAAGCTCCTACAATGAGCAGTTCTTC	NA	TRBJ2-1	TRBV20-1	NA
CASTASGTRNEQFF	TGTGCCAGCACAGCTAGCGGGACGCGAAATGAGCAGTTCTTC	NA	TRBJ2-1	TRBV2	TRBD2
CASKLEQGRTGELFF	TGTGCCAGCAAGTTGGAACAGGGACGGACCGGGGAGCTGTTTTTT	NA	TRBJ2-2	TRBV6-5	NA
CATSRDSGSGNTIYF	TGTGCCACCAGCAGAGACAGTGGCTCTGGAAACACCATATATTTT	NA	TRBJ1-3	TRBV15	NA
CASSLEGTGKTQYF	TGTGCCAGCAGCTTGGAGGGGACTGGGAAGACCCAGTACTTC	once	TRBJ2-5	TRBV5-4	NA
CASSFSPIAGAYEQYF	TGCGCCAGCAGCTTCTCTCCTATAGCAGGGGCCTACGAGCAGTACTTC	NA	TRBJ2-7	TRBV5-1	NA
CASSVGGPHQPQHF	TGTGCCAGCAGCGTAGGGGGTCCCCATCAGCCCCAGCATTTT	NA	TRBJ1-5	TRBV9	NA
CASAGGLGAQETQYF	TGTGCTAGCGCCGGGGGCTTAGGTGCTCAAGAGACCCAGTACTTC	NA	TRBJ2-5	TRBV7-7	NA
CASSGSGLAYEQYF	TGTGCCAGCAGTGGTTCGGGACTAGCCTACGAGCAGTACTTC	NA	TRBJ2-7	TRBV2	TRBD2
CAISYPPRQGTYEQYF	TGTGCCATCAGCTACCCCCCGAGACAGGGTACCTACGAGCAGTACTTC	NA	TRBJ2-7	TRBV10-3	TRBD1
CASSPDPGLGQPQHF	TGTGCCAGCAGCCCCGACCCAGGGTTGGGTCAGCCCCAGCATTTT	NA	TRBJ1-5	TRBV7-2	NA
CASSLEGLAPQETQYF	TGTGCCAGCAGTTTAGAGGGACTAGCGCCTCAAGAGACCCAGTACTTC	NA	TRBJ2-5	TRBV27	TRBD2
CASRKQGARVNTEAFF	TGTGCCAGCAGGAAACAGGGGGCGAGGGTGAACACTGAAGCTTTCTTT	NA	TRBJ1-1	TRBV7-2	TRBD1
CASSYPGLAGYEQYF	TGTGCCAGCAGTTATCCGGGACTAGCGGGATACGAGCAGTACTTC	NA	TRBJ2-7	TRBV6-2/TRBV6-3	TRBD2
CASSEIRLAGELFF	TGTGCCAGCAGTGAAATTAGATTGGCCGGGGAGCTGTTTTTT	NA	TRBJ2-2	TRBV6-1	NA
CASSLMGQGALRTEAFF	TGTGCCAGCAGTTTAATGGGGCAGGGGGCGCTTCGGACTGAAGCTTTCTTT	once	TRBJ1-1	TRBV28	TRBD1
CSVRALTYNEQFF	TGCAGTGTCCGTGCGCTTACCTACAATGAGCAGTTCTTC	once	TRBJ2-1	TRBV20-1	NA
CASNTGTGVFEQYF	TGTGCCAGCAACACCGGGACAGGGGTCTTCGAGCAGTACTTC	once	TRBJ2-7	TRBV12-3/TRBV12-4	TRBD1
CSVEDFVQGLDTQYF	TGCAGCGTTGAAGATTTTGTGCAGGGTCTAGATACGCAGTATTTT	once	TRBJ2-3	TRBV29-1	NA
CASSQAVGDTQYF	TGCGCCAGCAGCCAGGCGGTGGGAGATACGCAGTATTTT	NA	TRBJ2-3	TRBV5-1	NA
CASSVGLAGDGEQYF	TGTGCCAGTAGTGTTGGACTAGCGGGAGACGGCGAGCAGTACTTC	NA	TRBJ2-7	TRBV19	TRBD2
CASSAGPLYGYTF	TGCGCCAGCAGCGCCGGGCCACTTTATGGCTACACCTTC	NA	TRBJ1-2	TRBV4-3	NA
CAARSNTNTGELFF	TGTGCCGCCCGCTCGAATACGAACACCGGGGAGCTGTTTTTT	once	TRBJ2-2	TRBV7-2	NA
CSARKTGTVNQPQHF	TGCAGTGCTAGAAAGACCGGGACAGTCAATCAGCCCCAGCATTTT	NA	TRBJ1-5	TRBV20-1	TRBD1
CASSPSPGSTLAKNIQYF	TGTGCCAGCAGTCCAAGCCCGGGATCCACTTTAGCCAAAAACATTCAGTACTTC	NA	TRBJ2-4	TRBV6-2/TRBV6-3	NA
CATSGGVRDRGQPQHF	TGTGCCACCAGCGGGGGTGTCCGGGACAGGGGGCAGCCCCAGCATTTT	NA	TRBJ1-5	TRBV15	TRBD1
CASSLDRRNQPQHF	TGTGCCAGCAGCCTAGACAGGAGAAATCAGCCCCAGCATTTT	few	TRBJ1-5	TRBV6-2/TRBV6-3	NA
CATSRTSGGAGEQFF	TGTGCCACCAGCCGGACTAGCGGGGGGGCCGGGGAGCAGTTCTTC	NA	TRBJ2-1	TRBV24-1	TRBD2
CASSHTDRGSGNTIYF	TGTGCCAGCAGCCACACGGACAGAGGCTCTGGAAACACCATATATTTT	once	TRBJ1-3	TRBV7-9	NA
CASQKAGRESIYNEQFF	TGTGCCAGCCAAAAGGCAGGGCGAGAGTCGATCTACAATGAGCAGTTCTTC	NA	TRBJ2-1	TRBV25-1	NA
CASSSPLNGLKYFEQYF	TGTGCCAGCAGCTCTCCGTTAAACGGCCTAAAATATTTCGAGCAGTACTTC	NA	TRBJ2-7	TRBV7-9	NA
CASNTAGEQFF	TGTGCCAGCAATACGGCCGGTGAGCAGTTCTTC	NA	TRBJ2-1	TRBV2	NA
CASSFGIMGPNNEQFF	TGTGCCAGCAGTTTTGGTATCATGGGACCAAACAATGAGCAGTTCTTC	NA	TRBJ2-1	TRBV12-3/TRBV12-4	NA
CASSKDRHTEAFF	TGTGCCAGCAGCAAAGACAGACACACTGAAGCTTTCTTT	once	TRBJ1-1	TRBV21-1	NA